This T cell receptor (beta chain) is drawn from a study of cytomegalovirus exposure and HLA in healthy donors. Study results and limitations: Differences between HLA loci emerged in a later analysis of TCR association rates, with DRB1 most and HLA-C fewest. TCR beta chain V- and J-gene trimming was linked, in a later analysis, to a missense variant in DCLRE1C.

This PCR relied on a set of 60 Vbeta primers and 13 Jbeta primers. TCRdb's table, derived via immunoSEQ multiplex PCR, lists solely in-frame clones and lacks some. The sample gives 45,000 to 65,000 clones, 70% to 80% of which show up once; about 3.3% is in the top ten. CDR3 length: 16 residues. Germline lookup yields CDR1 GTSNPN and CDR2 SVGIG (reference sequence). V trimming: 3 bases; J trimming: 2 bases; junction bases outside the gene matches: 10. On this clone itself: Its target is not known.

Donors were nominally healthy when sampled, though unrecorded immune exposures were likely. The rearrangement joins TRBV30 to TRBJ1-2, with 9 bases that match TRBD1. Sequenced sample: PBMCs. The sequence was obtained from a woman aged 40 to 49 in good health and CMV-seropositive. The CDR3 loop reads CAWSATAGTGNYGYTF. CDR3 DNA sequence: TGTGCCTGGAGCGCAACAGCCGGGACAGGGAACTATGGCTACACCTTC. Filled out from reference TRBV30 and TRBJ1-2, the complete variable domain reads SQTIHQWPATLVQPVGSPLSLECTVEGTSNPNLYWYRQAAGRGLQLLFYSVGIGQISSEVPQNLSASRPQDRQFILSSKKLLLSDSGFYLCAWSATAGTGNYGYTFGSGTRLTVV.